These 8 T cell receptor beta chains originate from one sample sequenced in a study of early T cells in non-severe SARS-CoV-2 infection. TCRdb re-analysed the 5' RACE reads in MiXCR, keeping a single row per CDR3 protein. The sample yields 70,000 to 90,000 distinct CDR3 sequences, 8.5% to 12% seen once. Sequences were derived from whole blood, sampled at baseline. The receptors stem from an adult who was a healthcare worker with PCR-confirmed SARS-CoV-2 infection or an uninfected control (not recorded which).

This clonotype was recorded a few times. CDR3 DNA sequence: TGTGCCACCAGTGATCAGACACAGGGGCCCCATCAGCCCCAGCATTTT. Translation gives CATSDQTQGPHQPQHF. The chain employs TRBV24-1 and TRBJ1-5; 7 bases agree with TRBD1. Germline values: CDR1 KGHDR, CDR2 SFDVKD. The V and J ends lost 3 bases and 5 bases, in that order; junction bases with no gene match: 9. The CDR3 has 16 amino acids.

The chain joins TRBV3-1 to TRBJ1-2; TRBD1 is a possible D gene (5 bases). The CDR3 sequence is 13 residues long. Germline V gene lookup returns CDR1 LGHDT and CDR2 YNNKEL (reference sequence). Trimming left V 3 bases short and J 8 bases short, with 13 bases between. The CDR3 DNA reads TGTGCCAGCAGCCAGACGTACGGGGGAGGCTACACCTTC. Protein sequence: CASSQTYGGGYTF.

In this sample, this clonotype turned up a few times. J is TRBJ2-3 and V is TRBV20-1; D might be TRBD1 (5 bases). Trimming removed 5 bases from V and 2 bases from J, with 17 bases in between. This CDR3 comprises 15 residues. The germline CDR1 and CDR2 sequences are DFQATT and SNEGSKA (reference sequence). CDR3 amino acids: CSAAAMVGATDTQYF. The CDR3, as DNA: TGCAGTGCTGCCGCAATGGTAGGGGCCACAGATACGCAGTATTTT.

This clonotype was observed a few times. This sequence joins TRBV7-9 and TRBJ1-4, with unresolved D. The CDR3 length is 14 residues. Trimming stripped 3 bases from V and 0 bases from J, with 5 bases between. The germline V gene has CDR1 SEHNR and CDR2 FQNEAQ (reference sequence). In nucleotides, the CDR3 is TGTGCCAGCAGCTTCGGAGCAACTAATGAAAAACTGTTTTTT. Its protein product is CASSFGATNEKLFF.

Only a few counts were recorded for this clonotype. This chain connects TRBV2 to TRBJ2-3; 12 bases agree with TRBD2. CDR3 size: 18 residues. Losses at the gene ends were 6 bases for V and 0 bases for J; bases not matched to a gene: 10. Germline loops: CDR1 SNHLY, CDR2 FYNNEI. CDR3 in DNA: TGTGCCAGCAGCTTCCTAGCGGGAGGGGGGTATAGCACAGATACGCAGTATTTT. Translation gives CASSFLAGGGYSTDTQYF. Full variable domain (remainder filled in from reference TRBV2 and TRBJ2-3): EPEVTQTPSHQVTQMGQEVILRCVPISNHLYFYWYRQILGQKVEFLVSFYNNEISEKSEIFDDQFSVERPDGSNFTLKIRSTKLEDSAMYFCASSFLAGGGYSTDTQYFGPGTRLTVL.

The J gene is TRBJ2-7, the V gene TRBV19, with D perhaps matching TRBD2 (6 bases). The V and J ends lost 0 bases and 6 bases respectively, with 21 bases between them. CDR3 size: 17 residues. Per the germline V gene, CDR1 is LNHDA and CDR2 is SQIVND (reference sequence). The CDR3 DNA reads TGTGCCAGTAGTATAGATGGGACTCCCCTAAGAAGAGGCGAGCAGTACTTC. Its protein product is CASSIDGTPLRRGEQYF.

V gene TRBV12-3 or TRBV12-4 combines with J gene TRBJ2-7; TRBD1 aligns across 8 bases. This CDR3 spans 13 amino acids. J gave up 3 bases and V 7 bases, and 5 bases lay outside the gene matches. The DNA of the CDR3 is TGTGCCAGCACCCTAGACAGGGGCTACGAGCAGTACTTC. Its translation: CASTLDRGYEQYF.

This clonotype has at least ten counts. The genes are TRBV20-1 and TRBJ2-7; 11 nucleotides line up with TRBD2. Germline CDR1 is DFQATT and CDR2 is SNEGSKA (reference sequence). The CDR3 runs 14 residues. The ends lost 8 bases at V and 4 bases at J; junction bases unmatched: 10. The CDR3 sequence is CSSETSGELYEQYF. The CDR3 DNA reads TGCAGTTCTGAGACTAGCGGGGAGTTATACGAGCAGTACTTC.